One and the same sample provided the 15 T cell receptor beta chains below, sequenced in a study of identical twins. TCRdb itself ran the 5' RACE reads through MiXCR, one entry per CDR3 protein. Of 700,000 or so distinct CDR3 sequences listed, 8.5% to 9% are singletons. These same data were also listed under a study on yellow fever vaccine responses in identical twins.

The sequenced sample was PBMCs. The receptors originated from a woman aged 18-29 years in good health.

This clonotype was observed many times. The rearrangement links TRBV7-2 to TRBJ1-2, with TRBD1 as a possible D gene (5 bases). The CDR3 has 13 residues. Trimming left V 2 bases short and J 4 bases short, with 8 bases between. Germline values: CDR1 SGHTA, CDR2 FQGNSA. DNA for the CDR3: TGTGCCAGCAGCTTACCCAGGGTCTATGGCTACACCTTC. The encoded protein is CASSLPRVYGYTF.

This clonotype was found a few times. The chain is built from TRBV6-2 or TRBV6-3 and TRBJ2-1; 8 bases match TRBD2. The germline V gene encodes CDR1 MNHEY and CDR2 SVGEGT. V lost 5 bases, J lost 9 bases, and 15 bases stayed unmatched. This CDR3 is built from 16 residues. This chain's CDR3 is CASSPPREREKAEQFF. The CDR3 coding sequence is TGTGCCAGCAGTCCCCCAAGGGAGCGGGAGAAGGCTGAGCAGTTCTTC.

This clonotype occurred many times. This chain uses TRBV12-3 or TRBV12-4 with TRBJ1-1, with a possible D match to TRBD1 (6 bases). V lost 3 bases to trimming and J lost 4 bases, with 15 bases between them. This CDR3 contains 15 residues. CDR3 bases: TGTGCCAGCAGTTTTAGGAGGGGGGACACCACTGAAGCTTTCTTT. Encoded protein: CASSFRRGDTTEAFF.

The sample holds a few counts of this clonotype. This chain joins TRBV7-2 and TRBJ2-7; D gene ambiguous. V lost 5 bases and J 6 bases, leaving 8 bases between the germline ends. Germline loops: CDR1 SGHTA, CDR2 FQGNSA. There are 11 residues in the CDR3. The CDR3 bases are TGTGCCAGCAGCCCCTCAACCGAGCAGTACTTC. Translating it yields CASSPSTEQYF.

This clonotype was counted many times. The chain recombines TRBV29-1 with TRBJ2-3, with D possibly TRBD2 on 6 matching bases. Germline V gene sequence: CDR1 SQVTM, CDR2 ANQGSEA. Deletions cut 8 bases from V and 5 bases from J, with 14 bases between. CDR3 length equals 12 residues. The DNA of the CDR3 is TGCAGCTTCCCGGGAGTTAGAGATACGCAGTATTTT. Its protein product is CSFPGVRDTQYF.

The V call is TRBV29-1, the J call TRBJ2-5; no firm D call. With 7 bases removed from V and 2 bases from J, the gap between germline ends came to 5 bases. The length of the CDR3 is 10 residues. The germline CDR1 and CDR2 sequences are SQVTM and ANQGSEA. CDR3 coding DNA: TGCAGCGCCATACAAGAGACCCAGTACTTC. Encoded protein: CSAIQETQYF.

There are many counts of this clonotype. The chain employs TRBV28 and TRBJ2-1, with 11 bases matching TRBD2. CDR3 length: 18 amino acids. With 2 bases clipped from V and 9 bases from J, the junction kept 15 bases outside the gene matches. Germline V gene sequence: CDR1 MDHEN, CDR2 SYDVKM. The CDR3 DNA follows: TGTGCCAGCAGTTTAAATTTCCAAACTAGCGGGAGTTTCTTTGAGCAGTTCTTC. This translates into CASSLNFQTSGSFFEQFF.

This clonotype was observed a handful of times. The genes are TRBV5-1 and TRBJ2-3, with 12 bases that match TRBD1. Germline CDR1 is SGHRS and CDR2 is YFSETQ. V was pared by 0 bases and J by 6 bases, with 5 bases of the junction left unmatched. The CDR3 totals 16 residues. CDR3 sequence (DNA): TGCGCCAGCAGCTTGGGGGACAGGGGGCGTTTGGATACGCAGTATTTT. This gives the protein CASSLGDRGRLDTQYF.

This clonotype was seen more than once but under ten times. The rearrangement uses TRBV7-9 and TRBJ1-5; D is possibly TRBD1 (5 bases). The CDR3 totals 16 residues. V was shortened by 1 base and J by 5 bases, with 15 bases between the two germline ends. Germline assignment: CDR1 SEHNR and CDR2 FQNEAQ (reference sequence). The CDR3: CASSLGAGGADQPQHF. The CDR3 nucleotides are TGTGCCAGCAGCTTAGGGGCAGGCGGGGCGGATCAGCCCCAGCATTTT.

The chain is built from TRBV14 and TRBJ1-1; D call uncertain. The germline V gene has CDR1 SGHDN and CDR2 FVKESK. The CDR3 sequence is 13 residues long. The V end was cut by 5 bases, the J end by 1 base, with 8 bases between. The CDR3 DNA sequence: TGTGCCAGCAGCGAGACAACGAACACTGAAGCTTTCTTT. Its translation: CASSETTNTEAFF.

This rearrangement joins TRBV20-1 to TRBJ1-2; D call uncertain. Trimming cost V 3 bases and J 3 bases, with 11 bases left between them. Germline values: CDR1 DFQATT, CDR2 SNEGSKA (reference sequence). The CDR3 runs to 13 residues. In DNA, the CDR3 is TGCAGTGCTAGCTGGGCCGGATACTATGGCTACACCTTC. The encoded protein is CSASWAGYYGYTF.

This chain connects TRBV15 to TRBJ2-4; D may be TRBD1 (5 bases). This CDR3 region has 13 residues. V lost 6 bases and J lost 6, with 12 bases in between. The germline gives CDR1 LNHNV, CDR2 YYDKDF (reference sequence). For the CDR3, the DNA is TGTGCCACCAGTTCAGGGTCAGGAAACATTCAGTACTTC. Protein sequence: CATSSGSGNIQYF.

The DNA of the CDR3 is TGTGCCAGCAGTGATGAATCCCGGGACGCGTCCACAGATACGCAGTATTTT. Translated, it gives CASSDESRDASTDTQYF. The J gene is TRBJ2-3, the V gene TRBV2; tentatively, D is TRBD1 or TRBD2 (5 bases each). The CDR3 length is 17 residues. Trimming stripped 3 bases from V and 2 bases from J, with 18 bases between. CDR1 SNHLY and CDR2 FYNNEI come from the germline V gene. The full variable domain, its missing parts supplied by reference TRBV2 and TRBJ2-3, is EPEVTQTPSHQVTQMGQEVILRCVPISNHLYFYWYRQILGQKVEFLVSFYNNEISEKSEIFDDQFSVERPDGSNFTLKIRSTKLEDSAMYFCASSDESRDASTDTQYFGPGTRLTVL.

This clonotype occurred a few times. The chain has TRBV28 and TRBJ2-3; 7 nucleotides agree with TRBD2. The ends lost 6 bases at V and 5 bases at J; junction bases unmatched: 11. From germline, CDR1 is MDHEN and CDR2 SYDVKM. This CDR3 contains 15 residues. In nucleotides, the CDR3 is TGTGCCAGCAGGGAACTAGCGAGATTGGGAGATACGCAGTATTTT. Its translation: CASRELARLGDTQYF.

This clonotype was observed a handful of times. The chain couples TRBV11-2 to TRBJ2-1; 9 bases line up with TRBD2. The CDR3 is 15 amino acids. CDR1 SGHAT and CDR2 FQNNGV come from the germline V gene. The V segment lost 5 bases and the J segment 4 bases; nucleotides outside the gene matches: 6. CDR3 sequence: CASSIPLAGYNEQFF. In nucleotides, the CDR3 is TGTGCCAGCAGCATACCACTAGCGGGTTACAATGAGCAGTTCTTC.